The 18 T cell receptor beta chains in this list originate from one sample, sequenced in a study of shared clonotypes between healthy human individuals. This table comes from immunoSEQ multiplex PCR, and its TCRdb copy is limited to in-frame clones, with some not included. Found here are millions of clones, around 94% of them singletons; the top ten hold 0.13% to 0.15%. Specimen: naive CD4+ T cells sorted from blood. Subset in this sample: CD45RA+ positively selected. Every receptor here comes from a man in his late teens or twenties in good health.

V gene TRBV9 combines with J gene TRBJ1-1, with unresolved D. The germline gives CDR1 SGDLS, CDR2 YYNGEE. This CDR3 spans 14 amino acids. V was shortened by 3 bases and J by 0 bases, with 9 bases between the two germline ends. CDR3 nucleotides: TGTGCCAGCAGCGCCCTGGGCATGAACACTGAAGCTTTCTTT. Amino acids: CASSALGMNTEAFF.

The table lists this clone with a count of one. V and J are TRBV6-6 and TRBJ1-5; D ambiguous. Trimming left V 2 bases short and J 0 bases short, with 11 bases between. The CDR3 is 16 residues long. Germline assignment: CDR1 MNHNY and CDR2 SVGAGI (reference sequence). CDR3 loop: CASSYLLRLSNQPQHF. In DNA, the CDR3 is TGTGCCAGCAGTTACCTCCTTCGACTTAGCAATCAGCCCCAGCATTTT.

The CDR3 reads CAISAAGGVYEQYF. The CDR3 DNA is TGTGCCATCAGTGCGGCGGGAGGGGTCTACGAGCAGTACTTC. The V gene is TRBV10-3, the J gene TRBJ2-7; 9 positions agree with TRBD2. Germline V lookup: CDR1 ENHRY, CDR2 SYGVKD. With 4 bases clipped from V and 3 bases from J, the junction kept 4 bases outside the gene matches. This CDR3 has 14 amino acids.

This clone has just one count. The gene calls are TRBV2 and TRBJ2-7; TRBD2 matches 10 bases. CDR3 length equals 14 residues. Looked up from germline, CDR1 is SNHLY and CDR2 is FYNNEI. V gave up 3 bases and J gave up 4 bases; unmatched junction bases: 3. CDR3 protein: CASSDGLAVYEQYF. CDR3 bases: TGTGCCAGCAGTGACGGACTAGCGGTGTACGAGCAGTACTTC.

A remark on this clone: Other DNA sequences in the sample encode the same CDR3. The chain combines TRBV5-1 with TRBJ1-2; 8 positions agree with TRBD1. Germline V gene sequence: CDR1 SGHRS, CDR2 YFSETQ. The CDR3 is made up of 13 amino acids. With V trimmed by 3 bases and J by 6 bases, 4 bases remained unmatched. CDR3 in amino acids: CASSSQGADGYTF. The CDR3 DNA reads TGCGCCAGCAGCTCCCAGGGGGCCGATGGCTACACCTTC.

The CDR3 loop is CASSLRGTSGTIPDTQYF. CDR3 bases: TGCGCCAGCAGCTTGCGGGGGACTAGCGGAACGATTCCGGATACGCAGTATTTT. The chain uses TRBV5-1 and TRBJ2-3; 11 bases fit TRBD2. Germline assignment: CDR1 SGHRS and CDR2 YFSETQ. The trim removed 1 base at V and 6 bases at J, leaving 13 bases unmatched. The CDR3 totals 18 residues.

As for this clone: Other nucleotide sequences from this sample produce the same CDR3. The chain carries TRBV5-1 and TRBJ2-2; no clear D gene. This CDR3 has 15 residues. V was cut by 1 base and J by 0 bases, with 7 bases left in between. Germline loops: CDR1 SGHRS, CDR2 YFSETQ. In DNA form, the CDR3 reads TGCGCCAGCAGCTTGCGGGCAGCGAACACCGGGGAGCTGTTTTTT. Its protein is CASSLRAANTGELFF.

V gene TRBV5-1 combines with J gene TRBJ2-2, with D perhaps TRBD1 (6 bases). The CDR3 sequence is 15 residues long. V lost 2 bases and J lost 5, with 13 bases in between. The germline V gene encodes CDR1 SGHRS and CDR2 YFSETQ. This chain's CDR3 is CASSLSQGKTGELFF. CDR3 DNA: TGCGCCAGCAGCTTAAGTCAGGGGAAGACCGGGGAGCTGTTTTTT.

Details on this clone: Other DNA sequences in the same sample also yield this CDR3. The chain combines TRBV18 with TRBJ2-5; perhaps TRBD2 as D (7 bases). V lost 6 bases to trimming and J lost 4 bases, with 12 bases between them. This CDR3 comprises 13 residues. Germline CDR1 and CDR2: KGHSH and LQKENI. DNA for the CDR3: TGTGCCAGCTCCCCGGGGGGCACAGAGACCCAGTACTTC. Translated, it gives CASSPGGTETQYF.

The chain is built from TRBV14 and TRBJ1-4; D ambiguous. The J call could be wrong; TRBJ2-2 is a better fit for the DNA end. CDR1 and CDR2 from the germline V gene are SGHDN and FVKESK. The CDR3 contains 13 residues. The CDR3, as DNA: TGTGCCAGCAGCCCGACACCGTCCGGGGAGCTGTTTTTT. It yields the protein CASSPTPSGELFF.

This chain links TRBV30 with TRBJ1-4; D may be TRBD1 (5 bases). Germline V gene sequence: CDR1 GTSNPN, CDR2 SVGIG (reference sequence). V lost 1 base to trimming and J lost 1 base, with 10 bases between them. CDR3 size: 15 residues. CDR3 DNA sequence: TGTGCCTGGAGTGCCACAGGCGGAACTAATGAAAAACTGTTTTTT. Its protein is CAWSATGGTNEKLFF. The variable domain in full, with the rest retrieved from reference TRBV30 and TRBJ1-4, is SQTIHQWPATLVQPVGSPLSLECTVEGTSNPNLYWYRQAAGRGLQLLFYSVGIGQISSEVPQNLSASRPQDRQFILSSKKLLLSDSGFYLCAWSATGGTNEKLFFGSGTQLSVL.

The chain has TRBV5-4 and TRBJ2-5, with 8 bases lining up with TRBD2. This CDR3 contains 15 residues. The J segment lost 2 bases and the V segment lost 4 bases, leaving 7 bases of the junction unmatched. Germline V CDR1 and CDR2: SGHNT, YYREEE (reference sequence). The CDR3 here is CASSPTSGNQETQYF. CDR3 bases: TGTGCCAGCAGCCCCACTAGCGGAAATCAAGAGACCCAGTACTTC.

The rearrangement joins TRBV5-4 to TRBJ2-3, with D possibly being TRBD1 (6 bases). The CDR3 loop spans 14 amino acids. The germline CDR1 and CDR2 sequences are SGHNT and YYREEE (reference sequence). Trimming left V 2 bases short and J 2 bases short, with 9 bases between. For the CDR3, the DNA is TGTGCCAGCAGCTTTTTGGGGGCCACAGATACGCAGTATTTT. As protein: CASSFLGATDTQYF.

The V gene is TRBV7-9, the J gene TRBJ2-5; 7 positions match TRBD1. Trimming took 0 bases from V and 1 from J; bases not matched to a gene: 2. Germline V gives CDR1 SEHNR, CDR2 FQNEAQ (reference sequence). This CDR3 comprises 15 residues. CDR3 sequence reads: CASSLAGTAQETQYF. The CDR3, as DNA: TGTGCCAGCAGCTTAGCGGGGACAGCCCAAGAGACCCAGTACTTC. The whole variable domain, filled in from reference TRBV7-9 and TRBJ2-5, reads DTGVSQNPRHKITKRGQNVTFRCDPISEHNRLYWYRQTLGQGPEFLTYFQNEAQLEKSRLLSDRFSAERPKGSFSTLEIQRTEQGDSAMYLCASSLAGTAQETQYFGPGTRLLVL.

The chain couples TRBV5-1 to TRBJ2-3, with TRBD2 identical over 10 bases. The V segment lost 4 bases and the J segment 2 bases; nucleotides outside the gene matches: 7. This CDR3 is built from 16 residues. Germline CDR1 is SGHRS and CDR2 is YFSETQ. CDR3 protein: CASSPGTSAATDTQYF. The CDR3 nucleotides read TGCGCCAGCAGCCCCGGGACTAGCGCCGCCACAGATACGCAGTATTTT.

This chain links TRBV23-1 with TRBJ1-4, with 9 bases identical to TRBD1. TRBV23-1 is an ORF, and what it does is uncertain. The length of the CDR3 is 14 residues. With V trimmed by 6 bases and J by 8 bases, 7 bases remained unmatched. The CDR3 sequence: CASSLGQGGEKLFF. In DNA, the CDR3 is TGCGCCAGCAGCTTGGGACAGGGTGGGGAAAAACTGTTTTTT.

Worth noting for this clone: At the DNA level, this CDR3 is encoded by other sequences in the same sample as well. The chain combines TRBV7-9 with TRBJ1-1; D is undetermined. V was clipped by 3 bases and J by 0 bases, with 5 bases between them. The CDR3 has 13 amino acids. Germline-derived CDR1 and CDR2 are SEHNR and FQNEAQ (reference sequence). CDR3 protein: CASSFLMNTEAFF. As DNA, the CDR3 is TGTGCCAGCAGCTTCCTCATGAACACTGAAGCTTTCTTT.

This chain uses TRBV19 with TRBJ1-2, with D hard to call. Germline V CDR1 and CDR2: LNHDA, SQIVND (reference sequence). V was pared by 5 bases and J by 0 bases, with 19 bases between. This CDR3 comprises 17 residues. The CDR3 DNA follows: TGTGCCAGTAGTGCCCGACCGTCCGCGTTGGCTAACTATGGCTACACCTTC. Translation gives CASSARPSALANYGYTF.